Sequencing of this TCR beta chain was carried out in a study of T cell changes during pregnancy in multiple sclerosis. The CDR3 is 14 amino acids. J lost 7 bases, V lost 5 bases, and 10 bases had no gene match. CDR1 and CDR2 (germline): MNHEY, SVGAGI. Assay used: immunoSEQ multiplex PCR; TCRdb lists only in-frame clones, some missing. This sample carries approximately 37,000 clones, 89% of them seen once, and the ten largest clones take 0.95% to 1.5%. The sequencing here drew on CD4+ T cells from peripheral blood mononuclear cells, taken in the first trimester of pregnancy. The origin of this receptor is a female donor with multiple sclerosis, enrolled in a pregnancy study. The J gene is TRBJ1-2, the V gene TRBV6-5, with 7 bases aligning to TRBD1. This CDR3 is CASSPLQGRAGYTF. In nucleotides, the CDR3 is TGTGCCAGCAGTCCACTACAGGGGAGAGCTGGCTACACCTTC.